This is a list of T cell receptor beta chains from one sample in a study of memory CD4+ T cells and cytomegalovirus serostatus. Profiled with immunoSEQ multiplex PCR; TCRdb holds only in-frame clones, not every one. The sample has about 50,000 clones, around four fifths seen once. The sequencing input was memory CD4+ T cells from blood. The receptors originated from an adult in good health and CMV-seronegative. CDR3s include the opening cysteine and the closing phenylalanine or tryptophan.

j_gene	len	v_gene	CDR3aa
TRBJ2-1	15	TRBV2	CASSEDRSSYNEQFF
TRBJ1-3	14	TRBV5-1	CASSLAASGNTIYF
TRBJ1-2	16	TRBV5-4	CASSRDLTGGYYGYTF
TRBJ2-7	13	TRBV5-5	CASSLSGIYEQYF
TRBJ2-7	15	TRBV6-5	CASSYSTGRTYEQYF
TRBJ1-2	15	TRBV4-2	CASKPGTETNYGYTF
TRBJ2-7	16	TRBV10-2	CASSLTGGIGAYEQYF
TRBJ1-4	16	TRBV29-1	CSVRDSLVATNEKLFF
TRBJ2-2	15	TRBV5-6	CASSSLDKNTGELFF
TRBJ2-6	15	TRBV7-9	CASSLSAAGANVLTF
TRBJ1-5	15	TRBV27	CASSNRGNSNQPQHF
TRBJ2-7	14	TRBV5-1	CASSLEGTWGEQYF
TRBJ2-1	16	TRBV11-3	CASSSSLTSGYNEQFF
TRBJ2-5	13	TRBV18	CASSRDSQETQYF
TRBJ1-2	16	TRBV30	CAWRQPGGQGRLSYTF
TRBJ2-3	13	TRBV7-9	CASSLLSTDTQYF
TRBJ2-7	18	TRBV7-6	CASSSYNRQGSNSYEQYF
TRBJ1-4	15	TRBV18	CASSPRETTNEKLFF